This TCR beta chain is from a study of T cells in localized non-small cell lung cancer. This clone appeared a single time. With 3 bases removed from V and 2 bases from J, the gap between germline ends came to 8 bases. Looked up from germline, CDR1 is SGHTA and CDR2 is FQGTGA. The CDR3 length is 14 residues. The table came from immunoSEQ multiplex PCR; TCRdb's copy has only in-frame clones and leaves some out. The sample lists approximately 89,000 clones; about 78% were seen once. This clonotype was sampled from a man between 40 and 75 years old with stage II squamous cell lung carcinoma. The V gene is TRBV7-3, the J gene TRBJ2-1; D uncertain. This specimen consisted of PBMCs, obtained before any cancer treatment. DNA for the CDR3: TGTGCCAGCAGCTTGGTGGCAGCCTACAATGAGCAGTTCTTC. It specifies CASSLVAAYNEQFF.